Each of the 15 T cell receptor beta chains below was sequenced from the same sample in a study of blood T cell repertoires in COVID-19. Assay used: immunoSEQ multiplex PCR; TCRdb lists only in-frame clones, some missing. The sample yields fewer than 300,000 clones, roughly nine tenths seen once. Sequencing input: peripheral blood. These receptors were taken from a woman in her thirties with COVID-19, enrolled during active disease.

The chain combines TRBV20-1 with TRBJ1-4, with D tentatively TRBD1 (6 bases). Germline V gene sequence: CDR1 DFQATT, CDR2 SNEGSKA (reference sequence). With 8 bases removed from V and 4 bases from J, the gap between germline ends came to 8 bases. This CDR3 contains 11 residues. The CDR3 here is CSTGFNEKLFF. The CDR3 bases are TGCAGTACAGGGTTTAATGAAAAACTGTTTTTT.

J is TRBJ1-5 and V is TRBV2; no reliable D call. The germline gives CDR1 SNHLY, CDR2 FYNNEI. The CDR3 totals 13 residues. The V and J ends lost 6 bases and 3 bases respectively, with 9 bases between them. The CDR3 DNA follows: TGTGCCAGCAGGATGGACTTCAATCAGCCCCAGCATTTT. Amino acids: CASRMDFNQPQHF. The entire variable domain, with the rest obtained from reference TRBV2 and TRBJ1-5, is as follows: EPEVTQTPSHQVTQMGQEVILRCVPISNHLYFYWYRQILGQKVEFLVSFYNNEISEKSEIFDDQFSVERPDGSNFTLKIRSTKLEDSAMYFCASRMDFNQPQHFGDGTRLSIL.

The chain has TRBV6-5 and TRBJ2-1; tentatively, D is TRBD2 (5 bases). Germline lookup yields CDR1 MNHEY and CDR2 SVGAGI. The ends were cut back, 0 bases at V and 7 bases at J, with 16 bases in the middle. The CDR3 runs 16 residues. In DNA form, the CDR3 reads TGTGCCAGCAGTTACTCGGGCACCATCGTAGCGAATGAGCAGTTCTTC. Protein sequence: CASSYSGTIVANEQFF.

The chain employs TRBV7-9 and TRBJ2-7; D possibly corresponds to TRBD2 (6 bases). V lost 0 bases to trimming and J lost 1 base, with 10 bases between them. The CDR3 runs 15 residues. CDR1 SEHNR and CDR2 FQNEAQ come from the germline V gene (reference sequence). CDR3 sequence (DNA): TGTGCCAGCAGCTTAGCCTTCGGGGGATCCTACGAGCAGTACTTC. Translation: CASSLAFGGSYEQYF.

The gene calls are TRBV28 and TRBJ1-3; tentative D call: TRBD1 (6 bases). The V end lost 5 bases, the J end lost 2 bases, and 16 bases lay between the germline ends. From germline, CDR1 is MDHEN and CDR2 SYDVKM. The CDR3 sequence is 16 residues long. CDR3 region: CASSTTGLGTGNTIYF. CDR3 DNA sequence: TGTGCCAGCAGTACCACAGGGCTGGGGACTGGAAACACCATATATTTT.

This chain uses TRBV6-2 or TRBV6-3 with TRBJ2-7; 7 bases are shared with TRBD1. Germline V gene data show CDR1 as MNHEY and CDR2 as SVGEGT. Trimming removed 6 bases from V and 3 bases from J; junction bases left unmatched: 8. This CDR3 comprises 14 residues. Here the CDR3 DNA reads TGTGCCAGCAGCCGCCGGGACAGATACTACGAGCAGTACTTC. Translating gives CASSRRDRYYEQYF.

For the CDR3, the DNA is TGTGCCAGCAGCACCCGAGCGGGAGTGGGGACAGATACGCAGTATTTT. Its protein is CASSTRAGVGTDTQYF. The chain couples TRBV12-1 to TRBJ2-3; the DNA was not compared with TRBD2, the D call given in the table. TRBV12-1 is a known pseudogene. The CDR3 spans 16 residues.

V and J are TRBV7-9 and TRBJ1-4; D is unclear. The CDR3 has 16 residues. Per germline, CDR1 SEHNR and CDR2 FQNEAQ (reference sequence). V lost 2 bases and J lost 10, with 20 bases in between. The CDR3 loop reads CASSLKGEAGGRKLFF. The CDR3 coding sequence is TGTGCCAGCAGCTTAAAGGGCGAGGCAGGAGGACGAAAACTGTTTTTT.

J is TRBJ1-5 and V is TRBV12-5; tentative D call: TRBD1 (6 bases). This CDR3 contains 15 residues. Germline V gives CDR1 LGHNT, CDR2 FRNRAP. Trimming pared 4 bases from V and 0 bases from J, leaving 10 bases between. The CDR3 loop is CASGSQGLSNQPQHF. In DNA form, the CDR3 reads TGTGCTAGTGGTTCACAGGGCCTTAGCAATCAGCCCCAGCATTTT. The full variable domain, completed using reference TRBV12-5 and TRBJ1-5, is DARVTQTPRHKVTEMGQEVTMRCQPILGHNTVFWYRQTMMQGLELLAYFRNRAPLDDSGMPKDRFSAEMPDATLATLKIQPSEPRDSAVYFCASGSQGLSNQPQHFGDGTRLSIL.

DNA of the CDR3: TGCGCCAGCAGCCCGTGGACAGGGGATCAGCCCCAGCATTTT. Protein: CASSPWTGDQPQHF. The rearrangement links TRBV5-1 to TRBJ1-5; the match to TRBD1 covers 9 bases. The CDR3 spans 14 residues. The germline V gene has CDR1 SGHRS and CDR2 YFSETQ. V lost 4 bases and J lost 5; bases outside the gene matches: 4.

The chain employs TRBV4-1 and TRBJ1-4, with D tentatively TRBD1 (6 bases). The germline V and J ends were trimmed by 0 bases and 2 bases, with 10 bases remaining between them. The CDR3 is 16 amino acids. From germline, CDR1 is MGHRA and CDR2 YSYEKL. In nucleotides, the CDR3 is TGCGCCAGCAGCCAAGAGGGGGCAGTGACTAATGAAAAACTGTTTTTT. Translating gives CASSQEGAVTNEKLFF.

About this clone itself: This may come from a read error, since a much larger clone is one base off. The chain joins TRBV9 to TRBJ2-2; possible D gene TRBD2, 5 bases. Germline assignment: CDR1 SGDLS and CDR2 YYNGEE. CDR3 length equals 12 residues. V was shortened by 5 bases and J by 3 bases, with 5 bases between the two germline ends. The CDR3 here is CASRRDTGELFF. The DNA for the CDR3 is TGTGCCAGCAGGAGGGACACCGGGGAGCTGTTTTTT.

CDR3 sequence: CASSSGQGIGNTIYF. CDR3 DNA sequence: TGTGCCAGCAGCTCAGGACAGGGGATTGGAAACACCATATATTTT. This chain connects TRBV5-4 to TRBJ1-3, with 9 nucleotides matching TRBD1. This CDR3 has 15 residues. The germline gives CDR1 SGHNT, CDR2 YYREEE (reference sequence). Trimming cost V 3 bases and J 3 bases; bases outside gene matches: 4.

The chain links TRBV28 to TRBJ2-2; tentative D call: TRBD1 (6 bases). Trimming took off 5 bases at V and 6 bases at J, with 13 bases between the two ends. CDR3 length: 14 residues. CDR1 and CDR2 from the germline V gene are MDHEN and SYDVKM. The CDR3 DNA reads as TGTGCCAGCAGTCGCCCCGGGACACCCGGGGAGCTGTTTTTT. Protein product: CASSRPGTPGELFF. Variable domain in full (rest from reference TRBV28 and TRBJ2-2): DVKVTQSSRYLVKRTGEKVFLECVQDMDHENMFWYRQDPGLGLRLIYFSYDVKMKEKGDIPEGYSVSREKKERFSLILESASTNQTSMYLCASSRPGTPGELFFGEGSRLTVL.

This chain joins TRBV6-1 and TRBJ1-1; TRBD1 matches at 9 bases. Losses at the gene ends were 3 bases for V and 4 bases for J; bases not matched to a gene: 12. Germline V CDR1 and CDR2: MNHNS, SASEGT. The CDR3 has 17 residues. The CDR3, as DNA: TGTGCCAGCAGTGACAACAGGGGGCGATTTATGGGCACTGAAGCTTTCTTT. Protein product: CASSDNRGRFMGTEAFF.